The next 2 T cell receptor beta chains were all read from a single sample in a study of T cell responses to AZD1222 COVID-19 vaccine (dated by TCRdb to about 2021). Per the publication, the time point label means: baseline before first vaccination. Library preparation used the immunoSEQ multiplex PCR assay. TCRdb took over this immuneACCESS table, retaining in-frame rearrangements with V and J assigned. Such tables are incomplete; in checked studies, under half of the missing clones stem from an unresolved V gene, and the remainder is unexplained. The sample table lists 70,000 to 90,000 clones, around 88% of them with a count of one. 8% to 10% of the sample is taken by the ten largest. The specimen was peripheral blood, collected on day 0 of AZD1222 vaccination. The receptors here all came from an adult in good health.

J is TRBJ2-1 and V is TRBV24-1, with 7 bases matching TRBD1. The CDR3 totals 16 residues. CDR1 KGHDR and CDR2 SFDVKD come from the germline V gene. With V trimmed by 7 bases and J by 1 base, 9 bases remained unmatched. CDR3 sequence reads: CATSPRQGGSYNEQFF. The CDR3 bases are TGTGCCACCAGCCCGAGACAGGGTGGGTCCTACAATGAGCAGTTCTTC.

The chain combines TRBV12-3 or TRBV12-4 with TRBJ2-1; 7 nucleotides match TRBD2. The V and J ends lost 2 bases and 14 bases, in that order; junction bases with no gene match: 6. CDR3 size: 12 residues. Written as DNA, the CDR3 is TGTGCCAGCAGTTTAAGTGGACTAGGGAAGTTCTTC. The encoded protein is CASSLSGLGKFF.